This T cell receptor beta chain was profiled in a study of blood T cell repertoires in COVID-19. Looking at the study overall: There were acute and convalescent COVID-19 samples, and they came from the United States, Italy and Spain. The cDNA or gDNA used as material had been derived from T cells, B-cell-depleted T cells, or PBMCs.

Original analysis: Estimation of nucleated cell counts was performed using reference gene primer amplification. Sequencing used immunoSEQ multiplex PCR; TCRdb keeps in-frame clones, though not all of them. V and J calls and clone size are as listed in that table; D and trimming were resolved from the DNA. Here the sample spans over 150,000 clones, around nine tenths being singletons. The CDR3 has 15 residues. Germline V gene data show CDR1 as KGHSH and CDR2 as LQKENI. Trimming removed 0 bases at V and 0 bases at J, with 6 bases between. This clone was observed a single time. The chain is built from TRBV18 and TRBJ2-1; D gene ambiguous. The material sequenced was peripheral blood. This receptor was taken from a man aged 50 or older with COVID-19, enrolled during active disease. Here the CDR3 DNA reads TGTGCCAGCTCACCACCGTTCAGCTCCTACAATGAGCAGTTCTTC. It yields the protein CASSPPFSSYNEQFF.